These T cell receptor beta chains were read from a single sample in a study of blood T cell repertoires in COVID-19. The protocol was immunoSEQ multiplex PCR, while the TCRdb copy is restricted to in-frame clones and leaves out a portion. The table lists more than 85,000 clones, around 72% of them singletons. The sequenced sample was peripheral blood. The receptors originated from an older man with acute or convalescent COVID-19. Each CDR3 is given with its conserved first and last residue. A D gene is named only where the DNA matches it firmly. Some rows mark clone size as missing; the rest say once, few, many or name a class of expanded clone.

j_call v_call cdr3_length d_call clone_size cdr3_nt cdr3_aa
TRBJ2-4 TRBV19 16 TRBD2 NA TGTGCCAGTAGTCGGACTAGCGGGAGAATAGGGCAGAGTCAGTACTTC CASSRTSGRIGQSQYF
TRBJ1-1 TRBV2 13 TRBD1 NA TGTGCCAGATCACAGGGGTTAGACACTGAAGCTTTCTTT CARSQGLDTEAFF
TRBJ1-4 TRBV9 14 TRBD1 NA TGTGCCAGCAGCGTAGGACAGGGGGGAGAAAAACTGTTTTTT CASSVGQGGEKLFF
TRBJ1-5 TRBV7-2 16 NA NA TGTGCCAGCAGCTTAGAGGCTGTGAGGGCCGGCCAGCCCCAGCATTTT CASSLEAVRAGQPQHF
TRBJ2-1 TRBV29-1 17 TRBD2 NA TGCAGCGTTGATCCTCTAGCGGGAGAGGCAGGCCCAAATGAGCAGTTCTTC CSVDPLAGEAGPNEQFF
TRBJ2-7 TRBV7-2 14 TRBD1 NA TGTGCCAGCAGCTCCGGACAGGGGTCCTACGAGCAGTACTTC CASSSGQGSYEQYF
TRBJ1-3 TRBV9 14 NA NA TGTGCCAGCAGCGTAGGGGCAGATGGAAACACCATATATTTT CASSVGADGNTIYF
TRBJ1-5 TRBV3-1/TRBV3-2 13 TRBD1 NA TGTGCCAGCAGCCCGGACAGGTTCCAGCCCCAGCATTTT CASSPDRFQPQHF
TRBJ1-5 TRBV10-3 16 TRBD1 few TGTGCCATCAGAGAAGGGACAGGGGATAGCAATCAGCCCCAGCATTTT CAIREGTGDSNQPQHF
TRBJ1-2 TRBV24-1 13 TRBD1 NA TGTGCCACCAGTGGGGTAGGGGGCTCTGGCTACACCTTC CATSGVGGSGYTF
TRBJ1-2 TRBV28 13 TRBD1 NA TGTGCCAGCAGTTCCGGGGACAGCTATGGCTACACCTTC CASSSGDSYGYTF
TRBJ2-7 TRBV28 16 NA few TGTGCCAGCAGCCCGGAGGCGGCGGGTTCCTCCTACGAGCAGTACTTC CASSPEAAGSSYEQYF
TRBJ2-7 TRBV5-4 16 NA NA TGTGCCAGCAGCCCGGGGAGTCAGGGGTCCTTCTACGAGCAGTACTTC CASSPGSQGSFYEQYF
TRBJ2-1 TRBV11-1 14 TRBD1 NA TGTGCCAGCAGCGACAGGGGGCAGGGCAATGAGCAGTTCTTC CASSDRGQGNEQFF
TRBJ2-6 TRBV6-2/TRBV6-3 19 NA few TGTGCCAGCAGCCCTAAGACACAGGGTTTCGGCTCTGGGGCCAACGTCCTGACTTTC CASSPKTQGFGSGANVLTF
TRBJ2-1 TRBV4-1 13 NA NA TGCGCCAGCAGCCCGGGAGAGGTCGGTGAGCAGTTCTTC CASSPGEVGEQFF
TRBJ2-5 TRBV5-6 17 TRBD2 many TGTGCCAGCAGCTTCTCGGGGACTAGCGGGACCGCAGAGACCCAGTACTTC CASSFSGTSGTAETQYF
TRBJ2-5 TRBV9 15 TRBD1 few TGTGCCAGCAGCGCCCAGGGGGTACCGTCCGAGACCCAGTACTTC CASSAQGVPSETQYF
TRBJ2-3 TRBV18 17 TRBD2 once TGTGCCAGCTCACCACTCGGGACTAGCGGGTCGACAGATACGCAGTATTTT CASSPLGTSGSTDTQYF
TRBJ1-4 TRBV11-2 15 NA NA TGTGCCAGCATCGATACAGGGCTAGGACATGAAAAACTGTTTTTT CASIDTGLGHEKLFF
TRBJ2-3 TRBV28 14 NA few TGTGCCAGCAGTAAGCGGTCGGGCACAGATACGCAGTATTTT CASSKRSGTDTQYF
TRBJ2-7 TRBV6-6 16 TRBD2 NA TGTGCCAGCAGCGGACCGGGACTAGCGGGACCGGACGAGCAGTACTTC CASSGPGLAGPDEQYF
TRBJ1-3 TRBV7-2 17 NA NA TGTGCCAGCAGCTTTGATGGACAGTTGGGCTCTGGAAACACCATATATTTT CASSFDGQLGSGNTIYF
TRBJ1-4 TRBV7-2 14 NA NA TGTGCCAGCAGCTTTCAGGGCGCGAGTGAAAAACTGTTTTTT CASSFQGASEKLFF
TRBJ2-1 TRBV7-8 15 NA NA TGTGCCAGCAGCTTAGCCACTAGCATGGGCAATGAGCAGTTCTTC CASSLATSMGNEQFF
TRBJ2-7 TRBV28 15 TRBD2 NA TGTGCCAGCAGTTTATTACTCGGGGGGACCTACGAGCAGTACTTC CASSLLLGGTYEQYF
TRBJ1-3 TRBV28 17 NA NA TGTGCCAGCAGTTTAGTTCGGGGGGCCATCACCGGAAACACCATATATTTT CASSLVRGAITGNTIYF
TRBJ2-1 TRBV4-2 17 TRBD1 once TGTGCCAGCAGTCTCAGTTCCCAGGGGGAATGGCCCAATGAGCAGTTCTTC CASSLSSQGEWPNEQFF
TRBJ1-5 TRBV9 14 NA once TGTGCCAGCAGCGTAGGGGACACCAATCAGCCCCAGCATTTT CASSVGDTNQPQHF
TRBJ1-1 TRBV19 16 NA NA TGTGCCAGTACCCTAATGTGGGGGGTCCTGAACACTGAAGCTTTCTTT CASTLMWGVLNTEAFF
TRBJ1-2 TRBV6-5 15 TRBD1 few TGTGCCAGCAGTCTCCAGACAGGGTCTTCCTATGGCTACACCTTC CASSLQTGSSYGYTF
TRBJ2-7 TRBV27 16 NA NA TGTGCCAGCAGGGTTAACACCCACCCATCCTCCTACGAGCAGTACTTC CASRVNTHPSSYEQYF
TRBJ1-4 TRBV5-1 15 NA NA TGCGCCAGCAGCTTGGTCGCGGGAATTAATGAAAAACTGTTTTTT CASSLVAGINEKLFF
TRBJ1-2 TRBV7-8 15 NA NA TGTGCCAGCAGCTTAACGGGCTGGCAGGGCTATGGCTACACCTTC CASSLTGWQGYGYTF
TRBJ2-4 TRBV18 14 NA once TGTGCCAGCTCACCCGGGGTAGCCAAAAACATTCAGTACTTC CASSPGVAKNIQYF
TRBJ2-1 TRBV30 19 TRBD2 few TGTGCCTGGATACCGGGACTAGCGGGCTCAGAGGGGTCCTACAATGAGCAGTTCTTC CAWIPGLAGSEGSYNEQFF
TRBJ1-1 TRBV11-2 15 NA NA TGTGCCAGCAGCTTAGTTGGCGGGACGAACACTGAAGCTTTCTTT CASSLVGGTNTEAFF
TRBJ2-5 TRBV5-7 16 NA NA TGTGCCAGCAGCTTGGTCCTACTAGCTTCAGGTCAGACCCAGTACTTC CASSLVLLASGQTQYF
TRBJ2-4 TRBV28 17 NA NA TGTGCCAGCAGTTTATATGAGTGGGGGCCTAGACAAAACATTCAGTACTTC CASSLYEWGPRQNIQYF
TRBJ1-5 TRBV6-4 14 NA few TGTGCCAGCAGTGAAGAACAGGGTGGTCAGCCCCAGCATTTT CASSEEQGGQPQHF
TRBJ1-5 TRBV24-1 14 NA many TGTGCCACCAGTGACCGAACGCAGTATCAGCCCCAGCATTTT CATSDRTQYQPQHF
TRBJ2-1 TRBV19 17 NA NA TGTGCCAGTAGTCACACCCTAGGGAGGCTATCCTACAATGAGCAGTTCTTC CASSHTLGRLSYNEQFF
TRBJ2-7 TRBV3-1/TRBV3-2 15 TRBD2 NA TGTGCCAGCAGCCAAGATCAACTAGCGGGAGTTTCACGGTACTTC CASSQDQLAGVSRYF
TRBJ1-2 TRBV27 13 NA NA TGTGCCAGCAGTCACGGCGGGGGCTATGGCTACACCTTC CASSHGGGYGYTF
TRBJ2-1 TRBV6-5 15 NA NA TGTGCCAGCAGGGGGGCCGCGGCTACGGACAATGAGCAGTTCTTC CASRGAAATDNEQFF
TRBJ2-1 TRBV18 16 TRBD2 once TGTGCCAGCTCACCACGGACTAGCGGTCTGGGGAATGAGCAGTTCTTC CASSPRTSGLGNEQFF
TRBJ2-2 TRBV5-1 15 NA NA TGCGCCAGCAGCTTGGCGGGTCCTAACACCGGGGAGCTGTTTTTT CASSLAGPNTGELFF
TRBJ2-7 TRBV5-4 15 TRBD1 NA TGTGCCAGCAGCCCCTGGACAGGAATCTCCTACGAGCAGTACTTC CASSPWTGISYEQYF
TRBJ2-3 TRBV7-8 14 TRBD1 NA TGTGCCAGCAGCTTAGGGGCAGGGGGTGATACGCAGTATTTT CASSLGAGGDTQYF
TRBJ1-5 TRBV19 15 TRBD1 NA TGTGCCAGTAGTATTGTAGGGGGCGACAATCAGCCCCAGCATTTT CASSIVGGDNQPQHF
TRBJ2-7 TRBV9 15 NA NA TGTGCCAGCGCGTGGGGGAGCGGGCCCTCCTACGAGCAGTACTTC CASAWGSGPSYEQYF
TRBJ2-1 TRBV12-5 14 TRBD2 few TGTGCTAGCAGTTCTAGCGGGAGTTCGGGTGAGCAGTTCTTC CASSSSGSSGEQFF
TRBJ1-5 TRBV30 14 NA NA TGTGCCTGGAGTGGCTGGGCGGGGAATCAGCCCCAGCATTTT CAWSGWAGNQPQHF
TRBJ2-1 TRBV7-3 17 NA NA TGTGCCAGCAGCTTAAGCCCTGATCGACAGGTCTACAATGAGCAGTTCTTC CASSLSPDRQVYNEQFF
TRBJ2-1 TRBV5-1 15 TRBD2 few TGCGCCAGCAGCTTGACTAGCGGGACTTACAATGAGCAGTTCTTC CASSLTSGTYNEQFF
TRBJ2-7 TRBV5-1 13 NA NA TGCGCCAGCAGCATGGGCAGGGGCTACGAGCAGTACTTC CASSMGRGYEQYF
TRBJ1-1 TRBV5-1 16 NA NA TGCGCCAGCAGCTTGGCCGGCAGGGGAGGGGACACTGAAGCTTTCTTT CASSLAGRGGDTEAFF
TRBJ2-1 TRBV7-6 15 TRBD1 NA TGTGCCAGCAGCTCCTCCGGGACAGGGATATGGGAGCAGTTCTTC CASSSSGTGIWEQFF
TRBJ2-3 TRBV6-5 14 TRBD1 once TGTGCCAGCAAGACAGGGGGCGACGCAGATACGCAGTATTTT CASKTGGDADTQYF
TRBJ2-7 TRBV27 14 NA medium-sized TGTGCCAGCAGTTTACGGCGGTCCTCCTACGAGCAGTACTTC CASSLRRSSYEQYF